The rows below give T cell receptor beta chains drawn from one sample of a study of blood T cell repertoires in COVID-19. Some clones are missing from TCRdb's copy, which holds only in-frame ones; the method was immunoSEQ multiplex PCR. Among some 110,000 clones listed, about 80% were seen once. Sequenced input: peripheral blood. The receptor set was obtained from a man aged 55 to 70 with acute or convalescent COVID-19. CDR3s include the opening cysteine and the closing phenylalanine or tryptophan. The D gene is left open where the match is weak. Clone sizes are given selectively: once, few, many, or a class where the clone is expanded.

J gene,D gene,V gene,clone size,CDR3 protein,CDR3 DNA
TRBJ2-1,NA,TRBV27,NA,CASSLMGQGSLNEQFF,TGTGCCAGCAGTTTAATGGGGCAGGGGTCCCTCAATGAGCAGTTCTTC
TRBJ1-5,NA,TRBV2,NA,CASHRQGSQPQHF,TGTGCCAGCCATCGGCAGGGGAGTCAGCCCCAGCATTTT
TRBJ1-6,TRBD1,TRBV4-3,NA,CASSLGGRGRGDSPLHF,TGCGCCAGCAGCCTAGGGGGCCGGGGCCGCGGAGATTCACCCCTCCACTTT
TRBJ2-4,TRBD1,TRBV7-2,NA,CASSPRTGGWHIQYF,TGTGCCAGCAGCCCAAGGACAGGGGGCTGGCACATTCAGTACTTC
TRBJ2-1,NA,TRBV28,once,CASSSTGSYNEQFF,TGTGCCAGCAGCTCCACAGGCTCCTACAATGAGCAGTTCTTC
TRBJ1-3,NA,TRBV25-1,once,CASSERIGRGSGNTIYF,TGTGCCAGCAGTGAAAGAATAGGCAGGGGCTCTGGAAACACCATATATTTT
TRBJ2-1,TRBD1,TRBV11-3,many,CASSARQGLSSYNEQFF,TGTGCCAGCAGCGCTAGACAGGGGTTAAGCTCCTACAATGAGCAGTTCTTC
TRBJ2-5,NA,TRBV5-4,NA,CASSYGETQYF,TGTGCCAGCAGCTACGGAGAGACCCAGTACTTC
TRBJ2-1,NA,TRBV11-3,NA,CASSLGAYNEQFF,TGTGCCAGCAGCTTAGGGGCGTACAATGAGCAGTTCTTC
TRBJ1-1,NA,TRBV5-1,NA,CASSSLGGNTEAFF,TGCGCCAGCAGTTCCCTCGGGGGGAACACTGAAGCTTTCTTT
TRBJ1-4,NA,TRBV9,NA,CASSVDQSSKLFF,TGTGCCAGCAGCGTAGACCAGTCTTCAAAACTGTTTTTT
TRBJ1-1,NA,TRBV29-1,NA,CSARGSFSNTEAFF,TGCAGCGCTCGCGGGTCTTTCTCGAACACTGAAGCTTTCTTT
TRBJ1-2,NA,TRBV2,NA,CASSSRQVGYGYTF,TGTGCCAGCAGTTCCAGACAGGTCGGCTATGGCTACACCTTC
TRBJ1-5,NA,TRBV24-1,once,CATSDFAGGPQHF,TGTGCCACCAGTGATTTTGCGGGCGGGCCCCAGCATTTT
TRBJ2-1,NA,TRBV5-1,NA,CASESSPGYNEQFF,TGCGCCAGCGAGTCGAGCCCGGGATACAATGAGCAGTTCTTC
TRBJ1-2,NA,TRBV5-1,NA,CASSLAPDRYGYTF,TGCGCCAGCAGCTTGGCCCCAGACAGATATGGCTACACCTTC
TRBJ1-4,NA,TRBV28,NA,CASSVTGNGEKLFF,TGTGCCAGCAGTGTAACAGGGAACGGCGAAAAACTGTTTTTT
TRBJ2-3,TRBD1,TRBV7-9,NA,CASSGTGGHPTDTQYF,TGTGCCAGCAGCGGGACAGGGGGACACCCCACAGATACGCAGTATTTT
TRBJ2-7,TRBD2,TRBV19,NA,CASSQTSGLGEQYF,TGTGCCAGTAGCCAGACTAGCGGGTTAGGCGAGCAGTACTTC
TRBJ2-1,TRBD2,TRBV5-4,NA,CASSSRTSGRNNEQFF,TGTGCCAGCAGCTCCCGGACTAGCGGGAGGAACAATGAGCAGTTCTTC
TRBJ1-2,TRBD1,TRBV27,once,CASSRRDSRYSAGYTF,TGTGCCAGCAGCCGCCGGGACAGTCGCTATTCCGCTGGCTACACCTTC
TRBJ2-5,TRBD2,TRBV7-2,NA,CASSSLLAGGQETQYF,TGTGCCAGCAGCTCCTTACTAGCGGGAGGCCAAGAGACCCAGTACTTC
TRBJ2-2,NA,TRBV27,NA,CASSAGLLTGELFF,TGTGCCAGCAGTGCCGGACTGCTCACCGGGGAGCTGTTTTTT
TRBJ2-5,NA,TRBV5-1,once,CASSRIGQPGETQYF,TGCGCCAGCAGCCGCATAGGACAGCCCGGTGAGACCCAGTACTTC
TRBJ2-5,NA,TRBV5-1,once,CASSLVGQGQETQYF,TGCGCCAGCAGCTTGGTCGGTCAGGGACAAGAGACCCAGTACTTC
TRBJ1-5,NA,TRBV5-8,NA,CASSPGRGVNQPQHF,TGTGCCAGCAGCCCGGGCCGGGGTGTCAATCAGCCCCAGCATTTT
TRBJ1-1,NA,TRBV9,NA,CASSVGGRGNTEAFF,TGTGCCAGCAGCGTAGGGGGCCGTGGAAACACTGAAGCTTTCTTT
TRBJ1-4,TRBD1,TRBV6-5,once,CASSNRGGKEKLFF,TGTGCCAGCAGCAACAGGGGGGGGAAAGAAAAACTGTTTTTT
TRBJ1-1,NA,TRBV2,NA,CASSVGGSRTEAFF,TGTGCCAGCAGTGTGGGGGGTAGCAGAACTGAAGCTTTCTTT
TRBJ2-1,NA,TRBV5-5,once,CASSLAGAQSTQFF,TGTGCCAGCAGCTTGGCCGGCGCACAGAGTACGCAGTTCTTC
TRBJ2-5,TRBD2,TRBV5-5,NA,CASSQGTSGDETQYF,TGTGCCAGCAGCCAGGGGACTAGTGGGGATGAGACCCAGTACTTC
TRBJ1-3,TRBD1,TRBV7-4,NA,CASSLGDRVDTIYF,TGTGCCAGCAGCTTAGGGGACAGGGTGGACACCATATATTTT
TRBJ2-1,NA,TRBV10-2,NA,CASSGGRYNEQFF,TGCGCCAGCAGCGGCGGCCGTTACAATGAGCAGTTCTTC
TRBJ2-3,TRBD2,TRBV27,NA,CASSLGLAGATDTQYF,TGTGCCAGCAGTCTCGGACTAGCGGGAGCCACAGATACGCAGTATTTT
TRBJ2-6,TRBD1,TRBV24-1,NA,CATSDSTGFAAGANVLTF,TGTGCCACCAGTGATTCGACAGGGTTCGCAGCTGGGGCCAACGTCCTGACTTTC
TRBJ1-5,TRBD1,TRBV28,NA,CASRLSGTGDNQPQHF,TGTGCCAGCAGGTTATCCGGGACAGGGGACAATCAGCCCCAGCATTTT
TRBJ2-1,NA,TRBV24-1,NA,CATSDLVQYNEQFF,TGTGCCACCAGTGATTTAGTACAGTACAATGAGCAGTTCTTC
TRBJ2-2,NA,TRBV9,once,CASTASEGGELFF,TGTGCCAGCACAGCGAGTGAGGGCGGGGAGCTGTTTTTT
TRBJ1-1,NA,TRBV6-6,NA,CASRIAAGAFF,TGTGCCAGCAGGATCGCGGCTGGGGCTTTCTTT
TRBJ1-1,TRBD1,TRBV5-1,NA,CASSLDRTYEAFF,TGCGCCAGCAGCCTGGACAGGACGTATGAAGCTTTCTTT
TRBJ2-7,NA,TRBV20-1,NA,CSAEAGYEQYF,TGCAGTGCCGAAGCAGGATACGAGCAGTACTTC
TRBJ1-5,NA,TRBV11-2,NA,CASSLDWTFQNQPQHF,TGTGCCAGCAGCTTAGATTGGACTTTCCAAAATCAGCCCCAGCATTTT
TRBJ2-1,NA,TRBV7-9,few,CASSPSEGWGVNEQFF,TGTGCCAGCAGCCCCTCGGAGGGTTGGGGGGTAAATGAGCAGTTCTTC
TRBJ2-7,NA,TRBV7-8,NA,CASSLVRGYEQYF,TGTGCCAGCAGCTTAGTCAGGGGCTACGAGCAGTACTTC
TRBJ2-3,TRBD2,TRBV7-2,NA,CASSSIPRSSGSTDTQYF,TGTGCCAGCAGCTCAATCCCAAGGAGTAGCGGGAGCACAGATACGCAGTATTTT
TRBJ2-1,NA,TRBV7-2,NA,CASTQMGRNEQFF,TGTGCCAGCACCCAAATGGGCCGAAATGAGCAGTTCTTC
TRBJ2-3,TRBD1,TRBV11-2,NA,CASRRKPGQGFTDTQYF,TGTGCCAGCAGACGCAAACCGGGACAGGGATTCACAGATACGCAGTATTTT
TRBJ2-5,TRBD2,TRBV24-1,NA,CATSDRTSGKETQYF,TGTGCCACCAGTGATCGGACTAGCGGGAAGGAGACCCAGTACTTC
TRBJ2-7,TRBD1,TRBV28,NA,CASRNSGGHYYEQYF,TGTGCCAGCAGAAATTCAGGGGGCCACTACTACGAGCAGTACTTC
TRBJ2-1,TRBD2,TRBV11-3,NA,CASSRGGSYNEQFF,TGTGCCAGCAGCCGGGGGGGCTCCTACAATGAGCAGTTCTTC